The 18 T cell receptor beta chains presented below share a single source sample, sequenced in a study of T cell repertoires in ileal Crohn's disease. Profiled with immunoSEQ multiplex PCR; TCRdb holds only in-frame clones, not every one. This sample has roughly 28,000 clones, with approximately 78% found just once. Source material: ileal tissue. These receptors originate from an adult with Crohn's disease.

The chain employs TRBV7-2 and TRBJ1-1; D remains unclear. The germline V gene has CDR1 SGHTA and CDR2 FQGNSA. This CDR3 is 13 amino acids long. Trimming took 3 bases from V and 4 from J, leaving 9 bases between them. The DNA of the CDR3 is TGTGCCAGCAGCTTGCTAGTGAGCACTGAAGCTTTCTTT. Translation gives CASSLLVSTEAFF.

This clone was counted a few times. This chain uses TRBV27 with TRBJ2-7; D is perhaps TRBD1 (6 bases). The CDR3 covers 14 residues. Germline V gene data show CDR1 as MNHEY and CDR2 as SMNVEV (reference sequence). V was pared by 5 bases and J by 7 bases, with 18 bases between. The CDR3 DNA reads as TGTGCCAGCAGTGCGACAGGACCTGAGAGAGAGCAGTACTTC. This sequence encodes CASSATGPEREQYF.

The rearrangement joins TRBV13 to TRBJ2-2, with 12 bases fitting TRBD2. The CDR3 runs 18 residues. Germline V gene data show CDR1 as PRHDT and CDR2 as FYEKMQ (reference sequence). V shed 5 bases, J shed 6 bases, and the junction held 13 bases outside the gene matches. The CDR3 loop reads CASSKRTSGVGGPGELFF. For the CDR3, the DNA is TGTGCCAGCAGCAAGCGGACTAGCGGGGTGGGGGGCCCCGGGGAGCTGTTTTTT.

The chain links TRBV2 to TRBJ2-2; D may be TRBD1 (5 bases). The ends were cut back, 8 bases at V and 0 bases at J, with 10 bases in the middle. CDR1 is SNHLY and CDR2 is FYNNEI in the germline V gene. This CDR3 has 14 amino acids. CDR3: CASRQRPNTGELFF. In DNA, the CDR3 is TGTGCCAGCCGACAGAGACCGAACACCGGGGAGCTGTTTTTT.

The chain combines TRBV5-4 with TRBJ1-6; tentative D call: TRBD1 (5 bases). The length of the CDR3 is 17 residues. Trimming stripped 0 bases from V and 8 bases from J, with 18 bases between. Germline loops: CDR1 SGHNT, CDR2 YYREEE (reference sequence). CDR3 sequence (DNA): TGTGCCAGCAGCTTGGCCACCGGGGGGTCGGGGTATTCACCCCTCCACTTT. This codes for CASSLATGGSGYSPLHF.

The V gene is TRBV19, the J gene TRBJ1-5; D unclear. CDR3 length: 15 residues. Trimming took 6 bases from V and 2 from J, leaving 14 bases between them. Per the germline V gene, CDR1 is LNHDA and CDR2 is SQIVND (reference sequence). The CDR3, as DNA: TGTGCCAGTAGCCCACGAGGGAGGGGCAATCAGCCCCAGCATTTT. Encoded protein: CASSPRGRGNQPQHF. Variable domain in full (rest from reference TRBV19 and TRBJ1-5): DGGITQSPKYLFRKEGQNVTLSCEQNLNHDAMYWYRQDPGQGLRLIYYSQIVNDFQKGDIAEGYSVSREKKESFPLTVTSAQKNPTAFYLCASSPRGRGNQPQHFGDGTRLSIL.

V and J are TRBV7-8 and TRBJ1-4; a possible D gene is TRBD1 (5 bases). The CDR3 sequence is 17 residues long. Trimming stripped 2 bases from V and 0 bases from J, with 13 bases between. Germline CDR1 is SGHVS and CDR2 is FQNEAQ. The CDR3, as DNA: TGTGCCAGCAGCTTAAGGCCAGGGCTCGCAACTAATGAAAAACTGTTTTTT. It translates to CASSLRPGLATNEKLFF.

The genes are TRBV9 and TRBJ1-2; 8 positions agree with TRBD1. J lost 2 bases, V lost 0 bases, and 6 bases had no gene match. This CDR3 contains 16 residues. In germline, CDR1 is SGDLS, CDR2 YYNGEE. Written as DNA, the CDR3 is TGTGCCAGCAGCGTAGCTTGGACAGGGTGGAACTATGGCTACACCTTC. Translating gives CASSVAWTGWNYGYTF.

The chain uses TRBV5-1 and TRBJ1-5; no clear D gene. The CDR3 has 13 amino acids. Germline V CDR1 and CDR2: SGHRS, YFSETQ. Trimming shortened V by 2 bases and J by 5 bases, and 8 bases separated the two germline ends. This chain's CDR3 is CASSLVSDQPQHF. The CDR3, as DNA: TGCGCCAGCAGCTTAGTGTCGGATCAGCCCCAGCATTTT.

The chain recombines TRBV10-3 with TRBJ2-2; the match to TRBD1 covers 10 bases. The J segment lost 5 bases and the V segment lost 7 bases, leaving 4 bases of the junction unmatched. CDR1 and CDR2 (germline): ENHRY, SYGVKD. CDR3 length equals 14 residues. Written as DNA, the CDR3 is TGTGCCATCAACCAGGGACAGGGGACCGGGGAGCTGTTTTTT. Translating it yields CAINQGQGTGELFF.

The rearrangement uses TRBV6-1 and TRBJ2-4; D perhaps matches TRBD1 (5 bases). CDR3 size: 13 residues. Germline loops: CDR1 MNHNS, CDR2 SASEGT. V lost 4 bases and J lost 11, with 15 bases in between. In nucleotides, the CDR3 is TGTGCCAGCAGTGGATTTAGGGGTTTCTTTCAGTACTTC. It specifies CASSGFRGFFQYF.

Written as DNA, the CDR3 is TGTGCCAGCAGCCCTGGGGTCCAGGGGGTAGGTGAAAAACTGTTTTTT. Protein: CASSPGVQGVGEKLFF. This chain uses TRBV5-4 with TRBJ1-4; 7 nucleotides align to TRBD1. CDR3 length: 16 residues. The trim removed 4 bases at V and 7 bases at J, leaving 13 bases unmatched. From germline, CDR1 is SGHNT and CDR2 YYREEE (reference sequence).

A remark on this clone: Within the sample, other DNA sequences also encode this same CDR3. This chain joins TRBV7-2 and TRBJ2-7; 7 bases are a match to TRBD1. The germline gives CDR1 SGHTA, CDR2 FQGNSA. Unmatched junction bases numbered 3, after V lost 5 bases and J lost 2 bases. The CDR3 length is 13 residues. CDR3 bases: TGTGCCAGCAGCCGGGGACAGACCTACGAGCAGTACTTC. This translates into CASSRGQTYEQYF.

The chain uses TRBV9 and TRBJ1-1; maybe TRBD1 (6 bases). The CDR3 is made up of 16 amino acids. Germline loops: CDR1 SGDLS, CDR2 YYNGEE. Trimming stripped 4 bases from V and 0 bases from J, with 16 bases between. CDR3 nucleotides: TGTGCCAGCAGCCCGGACAGCCCCATAGTGAACACTGAAGCTTTCTTT. Amino acids: CASSPDSPIVNTEAFF. The complete variable domain, with remaining parts taken from reference TRBV9 and TRBJ1-1, reads DSGVTQTPKHLITATGQRVTLRCSPRSGDLSVYWYQQSLDQGLQFLIQYYNGEERAKGNILERFSAQQFPDLHSELNLSSLELGDSALYFCASSPDSPIVNTEAFFGQGTRLTVV.

The chain employs TRBV7-6 and TRBJ2-3; TRBD1 matches 8 bases. V lost 7 bases and J lost 5; bases outside the gene matches: 11. This CDR3 has 15 residues. CDR1 SGHVS and CDR2 FNYEAQ come from the germline V gene. The CDR3 protein is CASTAGQGAKDTQYF. DNA for the CDR3: TGTGCCAGCACCGCTGGGCAGGGGGCCAAAGATACGCAGTATTTT.

The chain couples TRBV10-3 to TRBJ2-1; 9 nucleotides align to TRBD1. Germline V gene sequence: CDR1 ENHRY, CDR2 SYGVKD. CDR3 length equals 13 residues. With 10 bases clipped from V and 6 bases from J, the junction kept 7 bases outside the gene matches. In DNA form, the CDR3 reads TGTGCCACCGGGGGACAGGGAACCAATGAGCAGTTCTTC. Amino acids: CATGGQGTNEQFF.

A note on this clone: At one of its ends the junction is not consistent with the germline gene, which may arise from a read error. The chain combines TRBV9 with TRBJ2-1, with a possible D match to TRBD1 (6 bases). The germline V gene has CDR1 SGDLS and CDR2 YYNGEE. The length of the CDR3 is 13 residues. The CDR3 protein is CASSFRQDGVGIF. For the CDR3, the DNA is TGTGCCAGCAGCTTCCGACAGGATGGGGTTGGGATCTTC.

The chain has TRBV7-2 and TRBJ2-5, with TRBD2 matching over 8 bases. The CDR3 runs 14 residues. Germline CDR1 and CDR2: SGHTA and FQGNSA. V shed 1 base and J 5 bases; nucleotides not matched to a gene: 3. The CDR3 DNA is TGTGCCAGCAGCTTAGGGGGCGGGGGGGAGACCCAGTACTTC. Its protein product is CASSLGGGGETQYF.